The source of this TCR beta chain is a study of CD8 T cells in Susac syndrome (dated by TCRdb to the late 2010s). Some background on the complete study: Repertoire sequencing was used to test whether CD8+ T cell activation and differentiation in Susac syndrome was antigen driven. General study outcomes and caveats: The number of individuals in the TCR sequencing and HLA analysis was recognized as being relatively small.

RNA was extracted using the RNeasy kit, and roughly 0.5 to 1 ug of the RNA was reverse transcribed with random hexamers. The immunoSEQ multiplex PCR assay, covering 54 Vbeta and 13 Jbeta segments, was used to amplify TCR beta CDR3 regions. PCR amplification bias was corrected by using a synthetic template baseline for primer optimization and computational correction. Under the source paper's analysis protocol: Only productive sequences were kept, with reads annotated to V, D and J genes according to IMGT and analyzed in immunoSEQ Analyzer. To calculate clonality, Shannon entropy was normalized by log2 of the number of productive unique sequences and then subtracted from one. For each patient and control, public and private clones were evaluated among the 100 most prevalent clones. A clone was defined as Susac-specific if it was absent from the healthy and MS cohorts, from around 960 published viral clones and from other ImmuneACCESS disease sequences. In-frame beta chains were kept once TCRdb had trimmed the public reads at Q25 with fastp and called clones with MiXCR. Under each unique CDR3 protein, matching rows form one entry showing the most common genes and DNA. These V and J calls are TCRdb output, not the study's own analysis. The sample table lists 150,000 to 200,000 distinct CDR3 sequences, about 95% of them with a count of one. 0.1% of the sample is taken by the ten largest.

Points on this clonotype: Its specific antigen is unknown. It has no much larger one-base neighbor in the sample; base qualities were not kept.

Compared with germline, V lacks 5 bases and J lacks 7 bases; bases without a gene match: 10. From the cysteine through the phenylalanine, the CDR3 covers 15 amino acids. The sequence is cut down to CDR3 DNA, 45 bases in frame from base 1. Taken from the germline V gene (reference sequence), the CDR1 and CDR2 loops are LNHNV and YYDKDF. Peripheral blood CD8+ and CD4+ T cells from healthy donors, Susac syndrome patients and multiple sclerosis patients were profiled using high-throughput TCR beta sequencing. The healthy donors served as controls matched for age and sex. CD8+ TEMRA cells were enriched by FACS, while bulk CD8+ and CD4+ T cells were purified by magnetic negative isolation. Blood was collected in EDTA tubes and processed within 24 hours, with PBMCs isolated through density gradient centrifugation. PBMCs destined for TCR sequencing were cryopreserved in liquid nitrogen and later thawed in a 37 °C water bath. The sorted or isolated CD4+, CD8+ and CD8+ TEMRA cells had a purity of 90% or higher.

The receptor was derived from a human donor in good health. This chain is built from TRBV15 and TRBJ2-1; the central 8 bases match TRBD2. Sequenced input: CD4+ T cells from PBMCs. The CDR3 is CATSRPGLGGNEQFF. Read as DNA, the sequence is TGTGCCACCAGCCGTCCGGGACTAGGGGGGAATGAGCAGTTCTTC.